One sample yielded the 14 T cell receptor beta chains listed below, sequenced in a study of T cell changes during pregnancy in multiple sclerosis. Clones were sequenced by immunoSEQ multiplex PCR, and TCRdb holds only the in-frame ones, with some missing. The sample records approximately 40,000 clones, around 90% being singletons. Sample: CD4+ T cells from peripheral blood mononuclear cells, taken after pregnancy. The source of these receptors is a female donor in good health, enrolled as a control in a pregnancy study.

Details on this clone: One end of the junction varies from germline; a read error may be responsible. In the same sample, other DNA sequences code for this CDR3. This sequence joins TRBV5-4 and TRBJ1-4, with 7 nucleotides matching TRBD1. The CDR3 has 17 amino acids. The V gene's germline CDR1 is SGHNT and CDR2 YYREEE (reference sequence). Here the CDR3 DNA reads TGTGCCAGCAGCCCTAGACAGGGCGGGACGGCTAATGAAAAACTGTTTTTC. It codes for CASSPRQGGTANEKLFF. Drawing the rest from reference TRBV5-4 and TRBJ1-4, the complete variable domain is ETGVTQSPTHLIKTRGQQVTLRCSSQSGHNTVSWYQQALGQGPQFIFQYYREEENGRGNFPPRFSGLQFPNYSSELNVNALELDDSALYLCASSPRQGGTANEKLFFGSGTQLSVL.

The genes are TRBV11-2 and TRBJ1-4; 7 bases match TRBD1. This CDR3 spans 15 amino acids. CDR1 is SGHAT and CDR2 is FQNNGV in the germline V gene. Unmatched junction bases numbered 11, after V lost 5 bases and J lost 8 bases. The CDR3 spells CASSPVTGWGEKLFF. The CDR3 DNA follows: TGTGCCAGCAGCCCGGTGACAGGGTGGGGGGAAAAACTGTTTTTT.

The V gene is TRBV19, the J gene TRBJ1-2; the match to TRBD1 covers 9 bases. Germline assignment: CDR1 LNHDA and CDR2 SQIVND (reference sequence). The CDR3 length is 13 residues. With V trimmed by 8 bases and J by 6 bases, 7 bases remained unmatched. CDR3 sequence (DNA): TGTGCCAGTCGGGGACAGGGAGAGAATGGCTACACCTTC. Protein sequence: CASRGQGENGYTF.

This chain connects TRBV5-1 to TRBJ2-7; TRBD1 matches at 7 bases. CDR1 and CDR2 from the germline V gene are SGHRS and YFSETQ. The CDR3 extends over 11 amino acids. J lost 9 bases, V lost 7 bases, and 7 bases had no gene match. This CDR3 is CASGMNRGQYF. Here the CDR3 DNA reads TGCGCCAGCGGGATGAACAGGGGGCAGTACTTC.

This chain connects TRBV7-2 to TRBJ2-5; tentatively, D is TRBD2 (5 bases). Germline assignment: CDR1 SGHTA and CDR2 FQGNSA. CDR3 length equals 16 residues. Trimming stripped 5 bases from V and 0 bases from J, with 16 bases between. The CDR3 loop is CASSTSSPGYQETQYF. The CDR3 nucleotides read TGTGCCAGCAGCACCAGTTCGCCGGGATACCAAGAGACCCAGTACTTC.

The J gene is TRBJ1-2, the V gene TRBV2; maybe TRBD1 (6 bases). The CDR3 spans 11 residues. Germline-derived CDR1 and CDR2 are SNHLY and FYNNEI. V lost 8 bases and J lost 5, with 9 bases in between. CDR3 nucleotide sequence: TGTGCCAGCCGGACAGTTTATGGCTACACCTTC. Protein: CASRTVYGYTF.

The genes are TRBV5-1 and TRBJ2-2; 7 nucleotides line up with TRBD1. The CDR3 is 13 residues long. The junction had 3 bases not matched to a gene; V was cut back by 4 bases and J by 6 bases. Germline V CDR1 and CDR2: SGHRS, YFSETQ. CDR3 nucleotides: TGCGCCAGCAGCGAGGGGGCCCCCGGGGAGCTGTTTTTT. Its protein product is CASSEGAPGELFF.

The CDR3 sequence: CASRRDRVVSPLHF. DNA for the CDR3: TGTGCCAGCAGGAGGGACAGGGTAGTATCACCCCTCCACTTT. J is TRBJ1-6 and V is TRBV6-5, with TRBD1 matching 9 bases. V was pared by 6 bases and J by 10 bases, with 7 bases of the junction left unmatched. The CDR3 is 14 residues long. Germline V gene lookup returns CDR1 MNHEY and CDR2 SVGAGI.

The V and J genes are TRBV6-5 and TRBJ1-1, with D tentatively TRBD1 (5 bases). CDR3 length equals 14 residues. Germline loops: CDR1 MNHEY, CDR2 SVGAGI. V gave up 7 bases and J gave up 5 bases, with 17 bases separating them. The CDR3 reads CASIPPGGRTEAFF. DNA for the CDR3: TGTGCCAGCATCCCCCCCGGGGGGAGAACTGAAGCTTTCTTT.

The V gene is TRBV7-6, the J gene TRBJ2-7; 12 nucleotides agree with TRBD2. The V and J ends lost 1 base and 9 bases, in that order; junction bases with no gene match: 16. The CDR3 is 18 residues long. Germline V gene data show CDR1 as SGHVS and CDR2 as FNYEAQ. The CDR3 bases are TGTGCCAGCAGCTTAGTGGCTCCGACTAGCGGGGGACTACTCGGGCAGTACTTC. Protein: CASSLVAPTSGGLLGQYF.

This chain connects TRBV11-2 to TRBJ2-1; D might be TRBD2 (6 bases). Trimming cost V 3 bases and J 4 bases, with 22 bases left between them. This CDR3 is built from 18 residues. Germline loops: CDR1 SGHAT, CDR2 FQNNGV. In nucleotides, the CDR3 is TGTGCCAGCAGCTTCCAGCCGCTCTCGGGACTTTTATACAATGAGCAGTTCTTC. It translates to CASSFQPLSGLLYNEQFF.

This clone was seen only once. The chain carries TRBV30 and TRBJ1-5; tentative D call: TRBD1 (6 bases). The CDR3 sequence is 13 residues long. The germline V gene encodes CDR1 GTSNPN and CDR2 SVGIG (reference sequence). V gave up 1 base and J gave up 4 bases, with 8 bases separating them. For the CDR3, the DNA is TGTGCCTGGAGTGGAGGGGGAAATCAGCCCCAGCATTTT. Translation: CAWSGGGNQPQHF.

The genes are TRBV9 and TRBJ2-1; a weak D match, TRBD2 (5 bases). Germline V gene lookup returns CDR1 SGDLS and CDR2 YYNGEE. The V end lost 4 bases, the J end lost 5 bases, and 16 bases lay between the germline ends. The CDR3 spans 15 residues. CDR3 sequence reads: CASSPHVGVHNEQFF. CDR3 coding DNA: TGTGCCAGCAGCCCCCACGTGGGAGTCCACAATGAGCAGTTCTTC.

This chain links TRBV29-1 with TRBJ2-7; TRBD2 is a possible D gene (5 bases). CDR3 size: 13 residues. Germline lookup yields CDR1 SQVTM and CDR2 ANQGSEA. With 4 bases removed from V and 5 bases from J, the gap between germline ends came to 15 bases. CDR3 DNA sequence: TGCAGCGTTGTGGAGGCCGGTTTGGACGAGCAGTACTTC. Its protein product is CSVVEAGLDEQYF.